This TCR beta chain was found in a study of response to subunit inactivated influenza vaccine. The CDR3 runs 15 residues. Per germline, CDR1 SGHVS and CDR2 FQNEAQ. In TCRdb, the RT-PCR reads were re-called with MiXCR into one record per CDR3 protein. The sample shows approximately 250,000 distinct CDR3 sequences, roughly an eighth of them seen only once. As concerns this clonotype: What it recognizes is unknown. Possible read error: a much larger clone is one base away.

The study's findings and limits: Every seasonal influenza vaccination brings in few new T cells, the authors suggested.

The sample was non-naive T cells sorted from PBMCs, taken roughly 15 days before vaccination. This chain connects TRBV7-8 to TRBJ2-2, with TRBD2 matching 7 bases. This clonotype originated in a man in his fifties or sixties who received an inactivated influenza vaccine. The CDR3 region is CASNLRREWTGELFF. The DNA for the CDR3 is TGTGCCAGCAACTTACGGCGGGAGTGGACCGGGGAGCTGTTTTTT. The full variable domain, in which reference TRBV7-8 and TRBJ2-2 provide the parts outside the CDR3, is GAGVSQSPRYKVAKRGQDVALRCDPISGHVSLFWYQQALGQGPEFLTYFQNEAQLDKSGLPSDRFFAERPEGSVSTLKIQRTQQEDSAVYLCASNLRREWTGELFFGEGSRLTVL.